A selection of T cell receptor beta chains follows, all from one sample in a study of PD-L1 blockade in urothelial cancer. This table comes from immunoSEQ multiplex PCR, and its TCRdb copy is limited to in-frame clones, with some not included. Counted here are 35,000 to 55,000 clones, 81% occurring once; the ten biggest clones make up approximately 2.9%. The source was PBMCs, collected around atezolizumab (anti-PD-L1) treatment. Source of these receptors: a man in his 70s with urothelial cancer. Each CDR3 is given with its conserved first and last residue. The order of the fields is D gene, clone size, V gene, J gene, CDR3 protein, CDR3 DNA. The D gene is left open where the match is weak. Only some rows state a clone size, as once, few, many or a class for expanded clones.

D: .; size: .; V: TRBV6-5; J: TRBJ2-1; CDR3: CASSYSSGYEQFF; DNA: TGTGCCAGCAGTTACTCGAGCGGATATGAGCAGTTCTTC
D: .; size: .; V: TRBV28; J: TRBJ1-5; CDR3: CASNRAGPQHF; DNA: TGTGCCAGCAACAGGGCCGGACCCCAGCATTTT
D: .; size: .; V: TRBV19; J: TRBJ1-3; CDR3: CASSSQPGNTIYF; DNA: TGTGCCAGTAGTTCACAGCCTGGAAACACCATATATTTT
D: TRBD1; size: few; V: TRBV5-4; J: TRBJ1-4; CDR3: CASSSHSQGAGEKLFF; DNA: TGTGCCAGCAGCTCACACTCTCAGGGGGCGGGGGAAAAACTGTTTTTT
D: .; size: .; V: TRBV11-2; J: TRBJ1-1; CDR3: CASSLVRDTEAFF; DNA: TGTGCCAGCAGCTTAGTTCGGGATACTGAAGCTTTCTTT
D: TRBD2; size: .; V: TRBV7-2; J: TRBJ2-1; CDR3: CASSRLAGQRDEQFF; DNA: TGTGCCAGCAGCAGACTAGCGGGGCAAAGGGATGAGCAGTTCTTC
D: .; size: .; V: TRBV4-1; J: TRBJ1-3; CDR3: CASSQGPDTSGNTIYF; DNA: TGCGCCAGCAGCCAAGGGCCCGACACCTCTGGAAACACCATATATTTT
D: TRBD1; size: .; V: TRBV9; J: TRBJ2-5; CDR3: CASSPRGQETQYF; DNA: TGTGCCAGCAGCCCCAGGGGGCAAGAGACCCAGTACTTC
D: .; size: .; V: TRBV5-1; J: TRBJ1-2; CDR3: CASKGFRWGGNGYGYTF; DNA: TGCGCCAGCAAGGGGTTTAGGTGGGGTGGGAATGGCTATGGCTACACCTTC
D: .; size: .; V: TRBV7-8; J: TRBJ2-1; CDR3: CASSLEATVTAYNEQFF; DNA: TGTGCCAGCAGCTTAGAGGCAACAGTTACGGCCTACAATGAGCAGTTCTTC
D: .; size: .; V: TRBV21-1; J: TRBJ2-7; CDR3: CASSEPYEQYF; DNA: TGTGCCAGCAGCGAGCCGTACGAGCAGTACTTC